Listed here is a single T cell receptor (beta chain). Its target is unknown. Assay: immunoSEQ multiplex PCR; the TCRdb copy retains only in-frame clones and omits some. Here the sample spans about 120,000 clones, 80% to 90% being singletons. Germline CDR1 SEHNR, CDR2 FQNEAQ (reference sequence). The CDR3 covers 15 residues. V lost 5 bases, J lost 3 bases, and 8 bases stayed unmatched. This sample is drawn from a study of T cell responses to AZD1222 COVID-19 vaccine. Study as a whole: Both about-4-week and about-12-week second-dose recipients were combined.

Study results and caveats: Donors skewed white British and female; clonal diversity was possibly underestimated. Nearly half of unique spike-specific TCRs reportedly avoided B.1.351 and B.1.1.7 mutated regions.

This chain joins TRBV7-9 and TRBJ2-3; 7 bases line up with TRBD2. This sample comprised peripheral blood, obtained on day 0 of AZD1222 vaccination. The TCR comes from an adult in good health. CDR3 amino acids: CASSPTPGGTDTQYF. CDR3 coding DNA: TGTGCCAGCAGCCCGACCCCCGGGGGGACAGATACGCAGTATTTT.